This TCR beta chain was obtained from a study of identical twins. Points from the study as a whole: With monozygotic twins, out-of-frame TCR alpha sharing exceeded what models estimated.

A universal primer site was added by template switching, and unique molecular identifiers were carried by the cDNA. TCRdb reanalysed the 5' RACE reads using MiXCR and keeps one entry per CDR3 protein. The sample carries about 890,000 distinct CDR3 sequences, 9% to 15% recorded once. Germline values: CDR1 KGHDR, CDR2 SFDVKD. The CDR3 totals 13 residues. The V end was cut by 7 bases, the J end by 7 bases, with 15 bases between. Concerning this clonotype itself: Its antigen is not identified.

A further study also used this sample, focusing on yellow fever vaccine responses in identical twins.

The TCR sequence derives from a woman between 18 and 30 years old in good health. The chain recombines TRBV24-1 with TRBJ1-1, with D tentatively TRBD1 (5 bases). The specimen sequenced was PBMCs. The CDR3 bases are TGTGCCACCAGGAGCGGGGGTGCGGGTGAAGCTTTCTTT. The encoded protein is CATRSGGAGEAFF.